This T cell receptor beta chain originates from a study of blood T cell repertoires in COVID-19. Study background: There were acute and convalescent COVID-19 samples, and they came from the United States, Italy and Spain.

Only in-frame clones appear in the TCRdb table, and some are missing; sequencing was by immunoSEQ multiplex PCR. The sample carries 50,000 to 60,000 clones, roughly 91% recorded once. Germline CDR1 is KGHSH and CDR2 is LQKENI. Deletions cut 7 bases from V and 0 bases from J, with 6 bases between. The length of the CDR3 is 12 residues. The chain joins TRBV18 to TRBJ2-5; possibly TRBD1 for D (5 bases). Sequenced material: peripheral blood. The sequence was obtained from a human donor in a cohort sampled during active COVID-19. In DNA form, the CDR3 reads TGTGCCAGCTGCAGGGACCAAGAGACCCAGTACTTC. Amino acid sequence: CASCRDQETQYF.